The rows below give T cell receptor beta chains drawn from one sample of a study of T-cell reconstitution after alpha-beta-depleted transplantation in children. TCRdb analysed the PCR reads with MiXCR anew, one entry per CDR3 protein. The sample yields roughly 500,000 distinct CDR3 sequences, about 10% seen once. The source material was PBMCs, sampled before TCRalphabeta/CD19-depleted stem cell transplant. These TCRs come from a child aged 2 to 15 with inherited bone marrow failure, due to receive a stem cell transplant. Both conserved end residues are trimmed from each CDR3. The order of the fields is D gene, V gene, J gene, CDR3 protein. The D gene is left open where the match is weak.

NA	TRBV6-2/TRBV6-3	TRBJ2-6	ASSYPPAGANVLT
TRBD1	TRBV4-3	TRBJ1-1	ASSPGDSRNTKAF
TRBD2	TRBV27	TRBJ2-7	ASSSGLASYEQY
TRBD1	TRBV20-1	TRBJ1-2	SATRDRDYGYT
NA	TRBV29-1	TRBJ2-7	SVGSSSQGYYEQY
NA	TRBV20-1	TRBJ2-1	SATRLFRNEQF
NA	TRBV4-3	TRBJ2-5	ASSQDGDNQETQY
TRBD2	TRBV3-1	TRBJ2-5	ASSRAGLGEETQY
NA	TRBV5-5	TRBJ1-3	ASSPFAAYRAGNTIY
NA	TRBV20-1	TRBJ2-7	SARGAAGHSYEQY
NA	TRBV6-1	TRBJ1-5	ASSEGGDQPQH
NA	TRBV5-1	TRBJ2-3	ASSFEGGTQY
NA	TRBV29-1	TRBJ2-5	SALKGGETQY
TRBD2	TRBV4-1	TRBJ2-7	ASSLRTSASSYEQY
NA	TRBV19	TRBJ1-4	ASSLRGRNEKLF
NA	TRBV12-3/TRBV12-4	TRBJ1-5	ASRVLGQPQH
TRBD2	TRBV10-3	TRBJ2-1	AMGPGLASPYNEQF
NA	TRBV7-2	TRBJ2-2	ASSLGASLNTGELF
TRBD2	TRBV4-3	TRBJ2-7	ASSQSTSGDEQY
TRBD2	TRBV11-2	TRBJ2-2	ASSLVPSGAFTGELF
TRBD1	TRBV5-5	TRBJ2-7	ASGITGTGAGYEQY
NA	TRBV20-1	TRBJ2-5	SAQGHSQETQY
NA	TRBV12-3/TRBV12-4	TRBJ1-5	ASSWGSGLYNQPQH
NA	TRBV20-1	TRBJ2-3	SASRGAAGTDTQY
NA	TRBV12-3/TRBV12-4	TRBJ2-7	ASSWGSPGEQY